Presented here are 32 T cell receptor beta chains from one specimen sequenced in a study of T cell responses to AZD1222 COVID-19 vaccine. The protocol was immunoSEQ multiplex PCR, while the TCRdb copy is restricted to in-frame clones and leaves out a portion. The sample holds about 160,000 clones, about 91% seen once. Specimen: peripheral blood, collected on day 0 of AZD1222 vaccination. The source of these receptors is an adult in good health.

This clone was detected once. The V and J genes are TRBV6-1 and TRBJ2-1; 9 nucleotides line up with TRBD1. Trimming at V came to 2 bases and at J to 8 bases, leaving 7 bases not matched to a gene. Germline CDR1 is MNHNS and CDR2 is SASEGT. This CDR3 contains 15 residues. This CDR3 reads CASSETMTGGDEQFF. The CDR3, as DNA: TGTGCCAGCAGTGAAACTATGACAGGGGGGGATGAGCAGTTCTTC.

The chain has TRBV18 and TRBJ1-1; D gene ambiguous. Germline CDR1 reads KGHSH; CDR2 reads LQKENI. CDR3 length: 13 amino acids. The V gene lost 5 bases and the J gene lost 1 base, with 8 bases spanning the gap. DNA for the CDR3: TGTGCCAGCTCATCTACAGAGAACACTGAAGCTTTCTTT. Its translation is CASSSTENTEAFF. The full variable domain, in which reference TRBV18 and TRBJ1-1 provide the parts outside the CDR3, is NAGVMQNPRHLVRRRGQEARLRCSPMKGHSHVYWYRQLPEEGLKFMVYLQKENIIDESGMPKERFSAEFPKEGPSILRIQQVVRGDSAAYFCASSSTENTEAFFGQGTRLTVV.

The chain recombines TRBV27 with TRBJ2-7, with 10 bases lining up with TRBD1. After removal of 6 bases from V and 3 bases from J, the junction contained 5 bases not matched to a gene. Germline V CDR1 and CDR2: MNHEY, SMNVEV (reference sequence). This CDR3 region has 14 residues. The CDR3 region is CASSPRTGGYEQYF. CDR3 nucleotides: TGTGCCAGCAGCCCACGGACAGGGGGCTACGAGCAGTACTTC.

To note about this clone: An end of the junction differs from the germline gene, which may be a read error. The V call is TRBV7-7, the J call TRBJ2-3, with D unclear. CDR3 size: 13 residues. Germline V gene data show CDR1 as SSHAT and CDR2 as FNYEAQ (reference sequence). The CDR3 DNA reads as TGTGCTAGCAGCTTACTCCGATCAGATACGCAGTATTTT. Translation gives CASSLLRSDTQYF. Drawing the rest from reference TRBV7-7 and TRBJ2-3, the complete variable domain is GAGVSQSPRYKVTKRGQDVTLRCDPISSHATLYWYQQALGQGPEFLTYFNYEAQPDKSGLPSDRFSAERPEGSISTLTIQRTEQRDSAMYRCASSLLRSDTQYFGPGTRLTVL.

The chain joins TRBV18 to TRBJ1-2, with 9 bases identical to TRBD1. The CDR3 covers 17 residues. The trim removed 6 bases at V and 1 base at J, leaving 12 bases unmatched. Looked up from germline, CDR1 is KGHSH and CDR2 is LQKENI. This CDR3 reads CASSLRTGGSNNYGYTF. The CDR3 DNA reads TGTGCCAGCTCGTTAAGAACAGGGGGCTCGAATAACTATGGCTACACCTTC.

The chain carries TRBV27 and TRBJ2-1; a weak D match, TRBD2 (7 bases). The CDR3 is made up of 12 amino acids. Germline loops: CDR1 MNHEY, CDR2 SMNVEV (reference sequence). The V end lost 5 bases, the J end lost 6 bases, and 8 bases lay between the germline ends. The CDR3, as DNA: TGTGCCAGCAGTAGGGGGGGCAATGAGCAGTTCTTC. As protein: CASSRGGNEQFF.

This clone was observed once. This sequence joins TRBV12-3 or TRBV12-4 and TRBJ1-1; D unclear. CDR3 size: 13 residues. V lost 6 bases and J 1 base, leaving 9 bases between the germline ends. The CDR3 nucleotides read TGTGCCAGCAGGACCACGGAGAACACTGAAGCTTTCTTT. As protein: CASRTTENTEAFF.

The genes are TRBV19 and TRBJ2-2, with 8 nucleotides matching TRBD1. V lost 6 bases, J lost 5 bases, and 5 bases stayed unmatched. This CDR3 has 14 amino acids. The germline CDR1 and CDR2 sequences are LNHDA and SQIVND (reference sequence). The CDR3 here is CASRSTGGTGELFF. For the CDR3, the DNA is TGTGCCAGTAGGTCCACAGGGGGTACCGGGGAGCTGTTTTTT. Supplemented by reference TRBV19 and TRBJ2-2, the full variable domain reads DGGITQSPKYLFRKEGQNVTLSCEQNLNHDAMYWYRQDPGQGLRLIYYSQIVNDFQKGDIAEGYSVSREKKESFPLTVTSAQKNPTAFYLCASRSTGGTGELFFGEGSRLTVL.

The rearrangement joins TRBV6-5 to TRBJ2-5; 12 bases agree with TRBD1. Germline V lookup: CDR1 MNHEY, CDR2 SVGAGI. This CDR3 spans 14 amino acids. V was pared by 8 bases and J by 4 bases, with 5 bases of the junction left unmatched. The CDR3 here is CASGGTGGIETQYF. CDR3 DNA sequence: TGTGCCAGCGGCGGGACAGGGGGCATAGAGACCCAGTACTTC.

The chain combines TRBV28 with TRBJ2-3; the match to TRBD2 covers 11 bases. J gave up 0 bases and V 4 bases, and 12 bases lay outside the gene matches. Germline V gene data show CDR1 as MDHEN and CDR2 as SYDVKM. The CDR3 extends over 19 amino acids. CDR3 coding DNA: TGTGCCAGCAGTTCCCCTAGCGGGAGGCCCCTCACTAGCACAGATACGCAGTATTTT. Translated: CASSSPSGRPLTSTDTQYF.

The J gene is TRBJ1-4, the V gene TRBV28; D uncertain. The CDR3 length is 13 residues. V lost 6 bases to trimming and J lost 5 bases, with 10 bases between them. Germline lookup yields CDR1 MDHEN and CDR2 SYDVKM. CDR3 protein: CASRSRANEKLFF. The CDR3 DNA is TGTGCCAGCAGGTCGCGGGCGAATGAAAAACTGTTTTTT.

The chain is built from TRBV6-6 and TRBJ1-6; 10 nucleotides match TRBD1. V was pared by 6 bases and J by 0 bases, with 14 bases of the junction left unmatched. The CDR3 is 20 residues long. Germline CDR1 and CDR2: MNHNY and SVGAGI (reference sequence). The CDR3 coding sequence is TGTGCCAGCAGCCGTGGACAGGGGGGGAGCTTTAGCTCCTATAATTCACCCCTCCACTTT. It is translated as CASSRGQGGSFSSYNSPLHF.

The genes are TRBV6-2 or TRBV6-3 and TRBJ1-4, with TRBD1 identical over 9 bases. Losses at the gene ends were 5 bases for V and 8 bases for J; bases not matched to a gene: 9. Germline loops: CDR1 MNHEY, CDR2 SVGEGT. This CDR3 has 15 amino acids. CDR3 bases: TGTGCCAGCAGTCGAGGGGACAGGGAGTACGAAAAACTGTTTTTT. Translating gives CASSRGDREYEKLFF.

The CDR3 DNA is TGTGCCAGCAGCACAGAGACAGGGCCTTTGACCCAGTACTTC. This gives the protein CASSTETGPLTQYF. The chain links TRBV7-9 to TRBJ2-5, with TRBD1 identical over 7 bases. In germline, CDR1 is SEHNR, CDR2 FQNEAQ (reference sequence). This CDR3 spans 14 amino acids. The ends lost 5 bases at V and 7 bases at J; junction bases unmatched: 10.

The chain combines TRBV2 with TRBJ1-1; perhaps TRBD1 as D (5 bases). There are 13 residues in the CDR3. Trimming left V 3 bases short and J 0 bases short, with 5 bases between. CDR1 and CDR2 from the germline V gene are SNHLY and FYNNEI. The CDR3 here is CASSEDMNTEAFF. The CDR3 nucleotides are TGTGCCAGCAGTGAGGACATGAACACTGAAGCTTTCTTT.

The chain recombines TRBV28 with TRBJ2-1; TRBD1 is a possible D gene (6 bases). Trimming left V 3 bases short and J 9 bases short, with 12 bases between. The germline V gene has CDR1 MDHEN and CDR2 SYDVKM. The CDR3 sequence is 13 residues long. CDR3 sequence: CASSLKQQGEQFF. The CDR3 DNA follows: TGTGCCAGCAGTTTGAAACAACAGGGTGAGCAGTTCTTC.

The chain combines TRBV5-1 with TRBJ2-5; D remains ambiguous. Trimming shortened V by 0 bases and J by 1 base, and 4 bases separated the two germline ends. The CDR3 extends over 13 amino acids. From germline, CDR1 is SGHRS and CDR2 YFSETQ. In nucleotides, the CDR3 is TGCGCCAGCAGCTTGGTCAGCCAAGAGACCCAGTACTTC. Translated: CASSLVSQETQYF.

The rearrangement uses TRBV18 and TRBJ2-7, with D perhaps TRBD1 or TRBD2 (5 bases each). V was pared by 6 bases and J by 0 bases, with 18 bases between. CDR3 length equals 16 residues. CDR1 is KGHSH, CDR2 LQKENI, per germline. CDR3 bases: TGTGCCAGCTCCCGCAGGACGACGGGGCACTCCTACGAGCAGTACTTC. Its translation is CASSRRTTGHSYEQYF.

This clone appeared a single time. The chain carries TRBV7-6 and TRBJ1-3; the D is unclear. The germline V gene has CDR1 SGHVS and CDR2 FNYEAQ. Trimming removed 5 bases at V and 4 bases at J, with 9 bases between. The CDR3 length is 13 residues. CDR3 region: CASSPVRGNTIYF. CDR3 DNA: TGTGCCAGCAGCCCCGTAAGAGGAAACACCATATATTTT.

Only one count was recorded for this clone. The chain joins TRBV3-1 (or the pseudogene TRBV3-2) to TRBJ2-7; the D is unclear. The germline V gene has CDR1 LGHDT and CDR2 YNNKEL (reference sequence). CDR3 length: 12 amino acids. Trimming stripped 0 bases from V and 4 bases from J, with 4 bases between. The CDR3 spells CASSQEGYEQYF. The CDR3 DNA reads TGTGCCAGCAGCCAAGAGGGGTACGAGCAGTACTTC.

The gene calls are TRBV30 and TRBJ1-6; D ambiguous. CDR3 length equals 14 residues. Trimming shortened V by 7 bases and J by 5 bases, and 15 bases separated the two germline ends. CDR1 GTSNPN and CDR2 SVGIG come from the germline V gene (reference sequence). The CDR3 is CASGRGGNNSPLHF. The CDR3, as DNA: TGTGCCTCGGGTCGGGGTGGCAATAATTCACCCCTCCACTTT.

The chain carries TRBV6-5 and TRBJ1-5; 9 positions agree with TRBD1. V lost 6 bases and J lost 4; bases outside the gene matches: 7. This CDR3 is built from 15 residues. Germline lookup yields CDR1 MNHEY and CDR2 SVGAGI. CDR3 sequence: CASRGTGKRNQPQHF. CDR3 DNA: TGTGCCAGCAGGGGGACAGGGAAGCGAAATCAGCCCCAGCATTTT.

The genes are TRBV4-2 and TRBJ1-1; no reliable D call. V lost 2 bases to trimming and J lost 0 bases, with 13 bases between them. CDR1 LGHNA and CDR2 YNFKEQ come from the germline V gene. This CDR3 is 16 amino acids long. For the CDR3, the DNA is TGTGCCAGCAGCCAATCAGCGGGAAGTGTGAACACTGAAGCTTTCTTT. Translation gives CASSQSAGSVNTEAFF.

The rearrangement uses TRBV29-1 and TRBJ2-5; TRBD2 is a possible D gene (6 bases). V was clipped by 5 bases and J by 5 bases, with 24 bases between them. Germline CDR1 SQVTM, CDR2 ANQGSEA. The CDR3 is 16 residues long. The CDR3 bases are TGCAGCGTTTCTGGTGGGGCGGGAAGGAGGAGGGAGACCCAGTACTTC. The encoded protein is CSVSGGAGRRRETQYF.

This clone was seen only once. The V and J genes are TRBV9 and TRBJ2-7; D possibly matches TRBD1 or TRBD2 (5 bases each). The CDR3 is made up of 12 amino acids. Between the trimmed V and J ends, which lost 4 bases and 4 bases, there was a span of 9 bases. The germline gives CDR1 SGDLS, CDR2 YYNGEE. The CDR3 DNA follows: TGTGCCAGCAGCAGGGACGCGTACGAGCAGTACTTC. Its translation is CASSRDAYEQYF. Full variable domain (outside the CDR3, taken from reference TRBV9 and TRBJ2-7): DSGVTQTPKHLITATGQRVTLRCSPRSGDLSVYWYQQSLDQGLQFLIQYYNGEERAKGNILERFSAQQFPDLHSELNLSSLELGDSALYFCASSRDAYEQYFGPGTRLTVT.

This rearrangement joins TRBV15 to TRBJ2-5, with 7 bases matching TRBD1. This CDR3 is 14 amino acids long. Germline loops: CDR1 LNHNV, CDR2 YYDKDF (reference sequence). V gave up 4 bases and J gave up 1 base; unmatched junction bases: 3. CDR3 residues: CATSKGTAQETQYF. Here the CDR3 DNA reads TGTGCCACCAGCAAAGGGACAGCCCAAGAGACCCAGTACTTC.

The chain carries TRBV6-5 and TRBJ1-5; D remains ambiguous. Per the germline V gene, CDR1 is MNHEY and CDR2 is SVGAGI. There are 14 residues in the CDR3. V lost 7 bases to trimming and J lost 2 bases, with 12 bases between them. CDR3 sequence (DNA): TGTGCCAGCACGGAGAAAATGGGCAATCAGCCCCAGCATTTT. Translating it yields CASTEKMGNQPQHF.

The V and J genes are TRBV3-1 (or the pseudogene TRBV3-2) and TRBJ2-5; D unresolved. Germline CDR1 is LGHDT and CDR2 is YNNKEL (reference sequence). The CDR3 runs to 15 residues. Trimming left V 6 bases short and J 5 bases short, with 19 bases between. CDR3: CASSRNPGQWETQYF. Written as DNA, the CDR3 is TGTGCCAGCAGTCGCAACCCGGGTCAGTGGGAGACCCAGTACTTC.

The chain combines TRBV28 with TRBJ1-5; weak D call: TRBD1 (6 bases). The germline CDR1 and CDR2 sequences are MDHEN and SYDVKM. The CDR3 runs 14 residues. V was cut by 6 bases and J by 1 base, with 10 bases left in between. CDR3 loop: CASRNQGSNQPQHF. The CDR3 DNA is TGTGCCAGCAGAAATCAGGGGAGCAATCAGCCCCAGCATTTT.

The chain employs TRBV3-1 (or the pseudogene TRBV3-2) and TRBJ1-2, with 7 positions matching TRBD1. The V gene end was trimmed by 4 bases and the J gene end by 2 bases; junction bases not matched to a gene: 7. The CDR3 length is 15 residues. Germline CDR1 and CDR2: LGHDT and YNNKEL (reference sequence). The CDR3 protein is CASSPLRDSNYGYTF. CDR3 nucleotide sequence: TGTGCCAGCAGCCCGTTGAGGGACAGCAACTATGGCTACACCTTC.

Details on this clone: Other nucleotide sequences from this sample produce the same CDR3. The V gene is TRBV5-1, the J gene TRBJ2-7, with D perhaps TRBD1 (5 bases). Germline V gene data show CDR1 as SGHRS and CDR2 as YFSETQ. V was cut by 0 bases and J by 4 bases, with 8 bases left in between. This CDR3 comprises 13 residues. The CDR3 is CASSLGGGYEQYF. The CDR3 nucleotides are TGCGCCAGCAGCTTGGGGGGCGGTTACGAGCAGTACTTC.

This chain uses TRBV29-1 with TRBJ2-7; 7 nucleotides line up with TRBD2. Germline CDR1 is SQVTM and CDR2 is ANQGSEA. J gave up 6 bases and V 7 bases, and 12 bases lay outside the gene matches. The CDR3 runs 13 residues. CDR3 nucleotide sequence: TGCAGCGCCTCCCAGGCGGGAGTTGGCGAGCAGTACTTC. As protein: CSASQAGVGEQYF.